The subject of this entry is one T cell receptor (beta chain). The entry originates in a study of blood T cell repertoires in COVID-19. On the study more broadly: The samples span acute and convalescent COVID-19 from the United States, Italy and Spain.

Germline CDR1 SGHRS, CDR2 YFSETQ. Trimming cost V 3 bases and J 5 bases; bases outside gene matches: 10. This CDR3 has 16 amino acids. The Seattle site enrolled patients during active infection and followed them longitudinally. Per the authors' pipeline: For nucleated cells, counts were estimated from reference gene primer amplification. Clones were read by immunoSEQ multiplex PCR, and TCRdb kept only the in-frame ones, dropping some. Clone size and the V and J calls come from that table; the DNA yielded D and trimming. The data show 350,000 or so clones, approximately 89% seen once. The origin of this receptor is a woman between 55 and 75 years old with COVID-19, enrolled during active disease. J is TRBJ2-5 and V is TRBV5-1, with 10 bases lining up with TRBD2. Material for sequencing was peripheral blood. The CDR3 region is CASSSSGGAFSETQYF. In DNA, the CDR3 is TGCGCCAGCAGCTCCAGCGGGGGGGCCTTTTCGGAGACCCAGTACTTC.